This T cell receptor beta chain is from a study of T cells in localized non-small cell lung cancer (dated by TCRdb to about 2020). For context, the study as a whole: The study examined T cell repertoires in approximately 240 patients with early-stage NSCLC and compared tumors with uninvolved tumor-adjacent lungs. The cohort comprised roughly 220 treatment-naïve NSCLC patients with resected, localized lung tumors. A mean age of approximately 70 years was recorded for the NSCLC patients, of whom 120 to 150 were male and about a hundred were female. What the authors observed across the whole study: Higher T cell density in blood was associated with longer overall survival, whereas higher clonality in adjacent lung was associated with shorter survival. Because multi-region sequencing of the tumors was not done, intratumor heterogeneity could not be ruled out. A median of approximately 50 of the top 100 tumor clones turned up in the paired uninvolved adjacent lung, and roughly 28 of those clones also ranked among the top 100 of that same adjacent lung. Uninvolved tumor-adjacent lung showed the highest T cell clonality, higher than tumor, which suggests more focused antigenic responses in the uninvolved tumor-adjacent lung. Because the study design was exploratory, TCR variables were selected using unadjusted p-values without false-discovery rate correction.

At diagnosis, peripheral blood, uninvolved tumor-adjacent lung and tumor were collected and stored as a combination of fresh-frozen and FFPE material. For TCR repertoire profiling, blood samples were analyzed as peripheral blood mononuclear cells. The immunoSEQ Assay was used to sequence TCR beta CDR3 regions from DNA. The source study handled its data this way. T cell density was computed as TCR beta template counts normalized to usable DNA estimated by amplifying housekeeping genes. Using the preseqR package, richness was estimated by extrapolating to 120,000 templates for tissue samples and 400,000 templates for PBMC samples. Clonality was taken to be one minus Pielou's evenness. Tissue-enriched TCRs were identified by differential abundance testing using productive amino-acid clonotypes, minimum total count 5 and alpha 0.1. Repertoire overlap between compartments was quantified with the Jaccard Index and Morisita Overlap Index. TCR beta CDR3s were clustered by GLIPH together with public tetramer-defined viral CDR3s, and at least three viral sequences plus V-gene enrichment were required for viral motifs. TCRdb provides this immuneACCESS table in a form limited to in-frame rearrangements. Some clones are lacking; in checked studies, under half of them reflect an unresolved V gene, and why the rest are absent is not known. The DNA gave D and trimming, while V, J and clone size come from that table. This sample comprises approximately 67,000 clones, just under 85% of them detected only once. Roughly 12% of the sample rests with the top ten.

As concerns this clone: Its target antigen remains unknown. No quality values exist for individual bases; no much larger clone is one base distant.

As encoded in the germline V gene, CDR1 is SGHDT while CDR2 is YYEEEE. V is pared back by 2 bases and J by 6 bases, with 12 bases lying between the germline termini. The CDR3, cysteine through phenylalanine, is 14 amino acids long. Only CDR3 DNA is held: 42 bases, read in frame from base 1. The clonotype comes from an older female donor with stage I lung adenocarcinoma. The sample was peripheral blood, taken before any cancer treatment. In this chain, TRBV5-6 is recombined with TRBJ2-4; D gene: possibly TRBD2, on 6 matching bases. The CDR3 region reads CASSFGTSGNIQYF. In nucleotide form, the sequence is TGTGCCAGCAGCTTTGGGACTTCGGGAAACATTCAGTACTTC.